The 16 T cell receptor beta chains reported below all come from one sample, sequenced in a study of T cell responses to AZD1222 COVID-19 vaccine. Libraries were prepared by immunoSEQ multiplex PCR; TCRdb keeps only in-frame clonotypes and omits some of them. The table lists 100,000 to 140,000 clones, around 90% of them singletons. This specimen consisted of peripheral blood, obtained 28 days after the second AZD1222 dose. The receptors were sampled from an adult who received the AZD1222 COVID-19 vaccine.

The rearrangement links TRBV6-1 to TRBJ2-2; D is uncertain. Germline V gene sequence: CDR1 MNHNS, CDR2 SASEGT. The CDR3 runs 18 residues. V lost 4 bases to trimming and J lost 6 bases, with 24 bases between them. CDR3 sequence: CASSVAIVERLLAGELFF. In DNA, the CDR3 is TGTGCCAGCAGTGTTGCGATAGTAGAGAGGCTCCTCGCCGGGGAGCTGTTTTTT.

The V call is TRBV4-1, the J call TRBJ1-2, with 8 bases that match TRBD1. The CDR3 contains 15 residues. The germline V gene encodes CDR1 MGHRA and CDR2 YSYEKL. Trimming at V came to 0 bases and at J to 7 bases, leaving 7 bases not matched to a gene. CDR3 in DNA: TGCGCCAGCAGCCAAGAGGGGACAGGAACAGCTGGCTACACCTTC. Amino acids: CASSQEGTGTAGYTF.

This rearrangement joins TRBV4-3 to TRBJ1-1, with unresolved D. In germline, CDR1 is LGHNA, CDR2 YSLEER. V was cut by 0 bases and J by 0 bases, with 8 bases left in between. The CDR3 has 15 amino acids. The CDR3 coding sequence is TGCGCCAGCAGCCAAGATTGGGGAGTGAACACTGAAGCTTTCTTT. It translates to CASSQDWGVNTEAFF.

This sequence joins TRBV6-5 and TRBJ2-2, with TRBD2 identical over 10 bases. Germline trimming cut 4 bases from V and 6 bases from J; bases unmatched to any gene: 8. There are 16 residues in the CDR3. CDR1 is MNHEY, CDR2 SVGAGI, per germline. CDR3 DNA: TGTGCCAGCAGTTCGGGTGGGACTAGCGCCTCCGGGGAGCTGTTTTTT. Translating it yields CASSSGGTSASGELFF.

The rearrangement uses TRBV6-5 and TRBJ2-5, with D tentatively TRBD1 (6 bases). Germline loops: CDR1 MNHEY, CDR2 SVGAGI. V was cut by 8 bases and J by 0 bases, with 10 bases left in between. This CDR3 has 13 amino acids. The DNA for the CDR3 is TGTGCCAGCCTGGGACACAACCAAGAGACCCAGTACTTC. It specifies CASLGHNQETQYF.

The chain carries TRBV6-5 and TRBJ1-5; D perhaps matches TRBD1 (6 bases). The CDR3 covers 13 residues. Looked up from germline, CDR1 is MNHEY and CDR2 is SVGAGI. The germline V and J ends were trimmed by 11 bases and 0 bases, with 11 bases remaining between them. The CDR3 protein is CASGAVSNQPQHF. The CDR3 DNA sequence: TGTGCCTCAGGGGCCGTTAGCAATCAGCCCCAGCATTTT.

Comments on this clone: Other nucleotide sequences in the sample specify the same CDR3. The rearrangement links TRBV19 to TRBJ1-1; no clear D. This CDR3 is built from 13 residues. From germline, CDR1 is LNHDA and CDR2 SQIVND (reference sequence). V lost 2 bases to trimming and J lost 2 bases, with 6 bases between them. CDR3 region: CASSISVNTEAFF. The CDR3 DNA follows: TGTGCCAGTAGTATATCAGTTAACACTGAAGCTTTCTTT.

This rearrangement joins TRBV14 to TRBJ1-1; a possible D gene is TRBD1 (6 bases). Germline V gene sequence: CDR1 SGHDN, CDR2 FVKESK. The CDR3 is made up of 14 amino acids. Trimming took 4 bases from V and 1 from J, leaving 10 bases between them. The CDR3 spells CASSRQVGNTEAFF. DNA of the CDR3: TGTGCCAGCAGCCGACAGGTGGGGAACACTGAAGCTTTCTTT.

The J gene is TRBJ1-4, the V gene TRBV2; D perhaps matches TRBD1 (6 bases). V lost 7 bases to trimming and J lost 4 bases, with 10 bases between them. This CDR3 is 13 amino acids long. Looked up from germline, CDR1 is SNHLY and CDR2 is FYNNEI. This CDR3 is CASKGEVNEKLFF. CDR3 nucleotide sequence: TGTGCCAGCAAGGGGGAGGTTAATGAAAAACTGTTTTTT.

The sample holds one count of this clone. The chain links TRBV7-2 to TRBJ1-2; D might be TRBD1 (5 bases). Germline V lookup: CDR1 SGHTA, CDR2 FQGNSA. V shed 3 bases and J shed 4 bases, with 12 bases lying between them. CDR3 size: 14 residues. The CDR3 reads CASSFTGQIYGYTF. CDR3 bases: TGTGCCAGCAGCTTTACAGGTCAAATCTATGGCTACACCTTC.

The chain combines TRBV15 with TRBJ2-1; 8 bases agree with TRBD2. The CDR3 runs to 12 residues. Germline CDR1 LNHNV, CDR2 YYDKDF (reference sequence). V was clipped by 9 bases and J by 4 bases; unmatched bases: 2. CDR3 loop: CATRGAYNEQFF. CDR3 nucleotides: TGTGCCACGCGGGGGGCTTACAATGAGCAGTTCTTC.

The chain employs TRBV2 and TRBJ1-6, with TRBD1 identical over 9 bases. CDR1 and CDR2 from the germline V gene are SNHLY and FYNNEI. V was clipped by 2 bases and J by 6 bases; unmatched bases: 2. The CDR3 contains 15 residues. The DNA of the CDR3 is TGTGCCAGCAGTGAAAACAGGGGGCTTAATTCACCCCTCCACTTT. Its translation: CASSENRGLNSPLHF.

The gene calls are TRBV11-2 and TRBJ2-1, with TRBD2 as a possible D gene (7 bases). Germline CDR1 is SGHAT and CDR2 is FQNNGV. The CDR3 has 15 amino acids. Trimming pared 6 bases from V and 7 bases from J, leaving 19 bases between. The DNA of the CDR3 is TGTGCCAGCAGGCCGACAGGTGGGAGGGCGAATGAGCAGTTCTTC. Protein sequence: CASRPTGGRANEQFF.

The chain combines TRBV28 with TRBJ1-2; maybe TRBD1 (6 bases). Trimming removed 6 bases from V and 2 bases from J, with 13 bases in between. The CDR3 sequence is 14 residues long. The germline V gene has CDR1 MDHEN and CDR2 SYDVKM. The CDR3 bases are TGTGCCAGCAGCAACGCAGGGGCCAACTATGGCTACACCTTC. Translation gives CASSNAGANYGYTF.

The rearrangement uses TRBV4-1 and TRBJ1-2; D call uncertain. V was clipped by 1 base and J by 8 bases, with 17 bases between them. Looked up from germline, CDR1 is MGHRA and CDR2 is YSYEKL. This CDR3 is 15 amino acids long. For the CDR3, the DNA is TGCGCCAGCAGCCAAGGCCCCGGGATCCTGAGGGGCTACACCTTC. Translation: CASSQGPGILRGYTF.

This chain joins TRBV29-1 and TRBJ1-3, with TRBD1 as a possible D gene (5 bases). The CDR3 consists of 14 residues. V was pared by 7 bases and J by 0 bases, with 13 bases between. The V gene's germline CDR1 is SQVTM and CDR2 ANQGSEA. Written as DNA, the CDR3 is TGCAGCGCCTCGGGGGTCACCTCTGGAAACACCATATATTTT. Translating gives CSASGVTSGNTIYF.